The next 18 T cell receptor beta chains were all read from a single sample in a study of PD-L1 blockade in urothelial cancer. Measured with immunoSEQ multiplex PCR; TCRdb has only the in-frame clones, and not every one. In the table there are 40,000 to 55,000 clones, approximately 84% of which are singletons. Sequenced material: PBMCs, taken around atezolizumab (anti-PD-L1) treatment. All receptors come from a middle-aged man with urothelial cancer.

As DNA, the CDR3 is TGTGCCAGCAGTAGCGGCGGAGGACCCTCCTACGAGCAGTACTTC. As protein: CASSSGGGPSYEQYF. The gene calls are TRBV6-6 and TRBJ2-7, with D possibly being TRBD2 (5 bases). V lost 5 bases, J lost 0 bases, and 14 bases lay in between. This CDR3 spans 15 amino acids. Germline values: CDR1 MNHNY, CDR2 SVGAGI (reference sequence).

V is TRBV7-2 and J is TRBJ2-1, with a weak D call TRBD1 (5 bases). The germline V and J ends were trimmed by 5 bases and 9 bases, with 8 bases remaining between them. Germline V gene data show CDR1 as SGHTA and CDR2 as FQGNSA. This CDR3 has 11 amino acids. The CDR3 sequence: CASSIRGEQFF. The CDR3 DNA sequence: TGTGCCAGCAGCATTAGGGGTGAGCAGTTCTTC.

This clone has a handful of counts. The CDR3 bases are TGCGCCAGCAGCCTTACAGGGGTGAGCAATCAGCCCCAGCATTTT. Translating gives CASSLTGVSNQPQHF. The rearrangement links TRBV4-1 to TRBJ1-5; 7 bases agree with TRBD1. J was trimmed by 1 base and V by 4 bases; bases with no gene match: 4. Germline assignment: CDR1 MGHRA and CDR2 YSYEKL. This CDR3 has 15 amino acids.

The CDR3 nucleotides read TGTGCCAGCTCGGCGGGGCCCAATCAGCCCCAGCATTTT. Translating it yields CASSAGPNQPQHF. The chain joins TRBV18 to TRBJ1-5; TRBD1 might be the D (5 bases). Per the germline V gene, CDR1 is KGHSH and CDR2 is LQKENI. The CDR3 length is 13 residues. V lost 6 bases to trimming and J lost 3 bases, with 9 bases between them.

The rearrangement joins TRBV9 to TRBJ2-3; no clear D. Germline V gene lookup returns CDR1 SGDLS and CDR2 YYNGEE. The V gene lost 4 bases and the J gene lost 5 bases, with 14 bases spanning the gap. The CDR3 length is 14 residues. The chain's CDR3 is CASSPGNSKDTQYF. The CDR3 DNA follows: TGTGCCAGCAGCCCGGGTAATTCAAAAGATACGCAGTATTTT.

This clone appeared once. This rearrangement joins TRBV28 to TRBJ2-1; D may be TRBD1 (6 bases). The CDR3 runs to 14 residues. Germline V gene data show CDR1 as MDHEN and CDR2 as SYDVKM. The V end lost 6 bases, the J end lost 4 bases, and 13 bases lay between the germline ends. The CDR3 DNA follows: TGTGCCAGCAGCAAAATGACAGGATACAATGAGCAGTTCTTC. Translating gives CASSKMTGYNEQFF. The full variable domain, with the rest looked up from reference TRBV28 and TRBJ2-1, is DVKVTQSSRYLVKRTGEKVFLECVQDMDHENMFWYRQDPGLGLRLIYFSYDVKMKEKGDIPEGYSVSREKKERFSLILESASTNQTSMYLCASSKMTGYNEQFFGPGTRLTVL.

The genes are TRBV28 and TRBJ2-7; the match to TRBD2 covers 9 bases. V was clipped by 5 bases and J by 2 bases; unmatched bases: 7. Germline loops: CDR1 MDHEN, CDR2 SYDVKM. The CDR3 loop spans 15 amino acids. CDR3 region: CASSGSGRFPYEQYF. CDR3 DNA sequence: TGTGCCAGCAGTGGGAGCGGGAGGTTTCCCTACGAGCAGTACTTC.

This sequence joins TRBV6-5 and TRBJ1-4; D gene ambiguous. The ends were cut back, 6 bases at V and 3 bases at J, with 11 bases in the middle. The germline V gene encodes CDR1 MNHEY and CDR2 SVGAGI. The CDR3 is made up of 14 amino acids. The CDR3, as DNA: TGTGCCAGCAGCCCTGTTCCGGCTAATGAAAAACTGTTTTTT. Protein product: CASSPVPANEKLFF.

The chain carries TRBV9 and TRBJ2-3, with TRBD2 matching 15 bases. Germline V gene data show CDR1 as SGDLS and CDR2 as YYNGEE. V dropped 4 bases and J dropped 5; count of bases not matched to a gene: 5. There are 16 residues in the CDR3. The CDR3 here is CASSLGLAGGRDTQYF. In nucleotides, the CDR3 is TGTGCCAGCAGCCTTGGACTAGCGGGAGGGAGAGATACGCAGTATTTT.

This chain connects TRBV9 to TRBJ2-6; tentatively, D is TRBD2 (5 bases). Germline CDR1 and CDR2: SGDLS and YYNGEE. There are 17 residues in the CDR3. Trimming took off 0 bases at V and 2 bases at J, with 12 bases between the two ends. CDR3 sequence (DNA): TGTGCCAGCAGCGTAGACGGGGTGCTCGCTGGGGCCAACGTCCTGACTTTC. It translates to CASSVDGVLAGANVLTF.

The CDR3 sequence: CASSLLLAGAYNEQFF. The CDR3 DNA is TGTGCCAGCAGCTTGTTACTAGCGGGAGCCTACAATGAGCAGTTCTTC. The rearrangement joins TRBV5-5 to TRBJ2-1, with 11 nucleotides matching TRBD2. There are 16 residues in the CDR3. In germline, CDR1 is SGHKS, CDR2 YYEKEE (reference sequence). The V gene end was trimmed by 1 base and the J gene end by 2 bases; junction bases not matched to a gene: 2.

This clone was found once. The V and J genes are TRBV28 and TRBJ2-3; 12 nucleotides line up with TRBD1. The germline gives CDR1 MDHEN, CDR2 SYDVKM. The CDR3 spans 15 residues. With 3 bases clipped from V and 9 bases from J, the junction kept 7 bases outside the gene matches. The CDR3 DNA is TGTGCCAGCAGTTTGGGGACAGGGGGCAAAGACACGCAGTATTTT. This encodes CASSLGTGGKDTQYF.

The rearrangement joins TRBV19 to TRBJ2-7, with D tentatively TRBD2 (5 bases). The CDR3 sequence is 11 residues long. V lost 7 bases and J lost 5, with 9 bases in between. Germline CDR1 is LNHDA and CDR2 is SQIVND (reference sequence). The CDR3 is CASTRGDEQYF. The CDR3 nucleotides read TGTGCCAGTACTCGGGGAGACGAGCAGTACTTC.

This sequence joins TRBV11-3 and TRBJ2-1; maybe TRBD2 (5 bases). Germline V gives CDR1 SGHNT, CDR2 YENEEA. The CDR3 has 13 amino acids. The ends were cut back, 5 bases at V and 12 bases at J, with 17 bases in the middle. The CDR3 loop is CASSRWWGDWQFF. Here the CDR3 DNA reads TGTGCCAGCAGCCGGTGGTGGGGAGATTGGCAGTTCTTC.

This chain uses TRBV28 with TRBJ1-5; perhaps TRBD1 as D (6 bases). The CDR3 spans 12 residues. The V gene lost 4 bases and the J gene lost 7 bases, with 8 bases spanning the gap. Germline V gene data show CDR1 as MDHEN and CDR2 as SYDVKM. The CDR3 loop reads CASSWGRQPQHF. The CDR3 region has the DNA TGTGCCAGCAGTTGGGGGCGGCAGCCCCAGCATTTT. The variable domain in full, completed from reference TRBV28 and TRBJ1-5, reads DVKVTQSSRYLVKRTGEKVFLECVQDMDHENMFWYRQDPGLGLRLIYFSYDVKMKEKGDIPEGYSVSREKKERFSLILESASTNQTSMYLCASSWGRQPQHFGDGTRLSIL.

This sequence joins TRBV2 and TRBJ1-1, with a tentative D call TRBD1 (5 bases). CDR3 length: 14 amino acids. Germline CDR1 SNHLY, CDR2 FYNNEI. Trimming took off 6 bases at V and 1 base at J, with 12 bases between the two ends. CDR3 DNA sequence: TGTGCCAGCAGCGTGGGACTTACGAACACTGAAGCTTTCTTT. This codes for CASSVGLTNTEAFF.

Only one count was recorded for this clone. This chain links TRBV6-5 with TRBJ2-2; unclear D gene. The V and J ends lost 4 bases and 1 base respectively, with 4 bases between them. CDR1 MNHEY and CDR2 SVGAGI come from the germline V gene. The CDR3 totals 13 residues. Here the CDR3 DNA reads TGTGCCAGCAGTTCGGGGAACACCGGGGAGCTGTTTTTT. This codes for CASSSGNTGELFF.

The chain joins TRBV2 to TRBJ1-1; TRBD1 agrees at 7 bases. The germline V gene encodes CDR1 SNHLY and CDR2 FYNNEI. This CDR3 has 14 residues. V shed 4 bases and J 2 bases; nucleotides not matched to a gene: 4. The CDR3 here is CASSGNRGNTEAFF. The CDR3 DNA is TGTGCCAGCAGTGGTAACAGGGGAAACACTGAAGCTTTCTTT.